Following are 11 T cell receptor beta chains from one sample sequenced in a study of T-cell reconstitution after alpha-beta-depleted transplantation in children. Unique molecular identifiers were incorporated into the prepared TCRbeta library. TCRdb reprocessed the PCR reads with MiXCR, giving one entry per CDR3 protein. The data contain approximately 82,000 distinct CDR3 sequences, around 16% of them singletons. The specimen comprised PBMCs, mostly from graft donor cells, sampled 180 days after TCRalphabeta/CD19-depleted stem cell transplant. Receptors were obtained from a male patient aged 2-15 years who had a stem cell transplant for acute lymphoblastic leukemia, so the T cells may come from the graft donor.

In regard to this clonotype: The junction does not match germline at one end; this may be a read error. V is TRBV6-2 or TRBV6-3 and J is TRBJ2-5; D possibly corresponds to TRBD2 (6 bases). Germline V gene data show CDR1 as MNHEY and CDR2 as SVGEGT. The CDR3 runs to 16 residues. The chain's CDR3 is CASSYVGSRAQETQHF. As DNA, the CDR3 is TGTGCCAGCAGTTACGTCGGGAGCCGGGCCCAAGAGACCCAGCACTTC.

The CDR3 DNA reads as TGTGCCACCACAACCGGGACTAGCAGCTCCTACAATGAGCAGTTCTTC. Translated, it gives CATTTGTSSSYNEQFF. This chain joins TRBV19 and TRBJ2-1; TRBD2 aligns across 9 bases. This CDR3 is 16 amino acids long. The trim removed 10 bases at V and 0 bases at J, leaving 10 bases unmatched. The germline V gene encodes CDR1 LNHDA and CDR2 SQIVND (reference sequence).

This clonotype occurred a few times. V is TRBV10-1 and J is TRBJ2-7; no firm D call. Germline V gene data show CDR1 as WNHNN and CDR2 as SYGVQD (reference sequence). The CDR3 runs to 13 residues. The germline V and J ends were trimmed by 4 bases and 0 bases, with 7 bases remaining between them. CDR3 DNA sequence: TGCGCCAGCAGTGCGGGTGCCTCCTACGAGCAGTACTTC. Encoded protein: CASSAGASYEQYF.

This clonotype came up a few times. The CDR3 bases are TGTGCCAGCAGCCCTGGAGGGGTCACCTACGAGCAGTACTTC. Protein product: CASSPGGVTYEQYF. The rearrangement uses TRBV7-9 and TRBJ2-7, with a possible D match to TRBD2 (6 bases). V was trimmed by 5 bases and J by 2 bases, leaving 13 bases between them. CDR3 length equals 14 residues. CDR1 and CDR2 (germline): SEHNR, FQNEAQ (reference sequence).

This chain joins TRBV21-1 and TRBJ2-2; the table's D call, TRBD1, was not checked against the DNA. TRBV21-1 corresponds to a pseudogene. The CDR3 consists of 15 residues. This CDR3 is CASSTGQLNTGELFF. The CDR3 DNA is TGTGCCAGCAGCACGGGACAGCTTAACACCGGGGAGCTGTTTTTT.

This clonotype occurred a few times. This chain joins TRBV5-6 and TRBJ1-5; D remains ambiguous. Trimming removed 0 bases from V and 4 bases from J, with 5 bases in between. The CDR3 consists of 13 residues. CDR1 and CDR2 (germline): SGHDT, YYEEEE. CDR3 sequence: CASSLARNQPQHF. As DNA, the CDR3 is TGTGCCAGCAGCTTGGCCCGGAATCAGCCCCAGCATTTT.

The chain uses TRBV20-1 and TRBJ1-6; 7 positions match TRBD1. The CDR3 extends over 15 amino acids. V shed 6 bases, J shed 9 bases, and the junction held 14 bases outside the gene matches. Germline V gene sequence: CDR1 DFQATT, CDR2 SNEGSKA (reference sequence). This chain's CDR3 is CSALAGGDISSPLHF. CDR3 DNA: TGCAGTGCATTAGCAGGGGGGGATATAAGTTCACCCCTCCACTTT.

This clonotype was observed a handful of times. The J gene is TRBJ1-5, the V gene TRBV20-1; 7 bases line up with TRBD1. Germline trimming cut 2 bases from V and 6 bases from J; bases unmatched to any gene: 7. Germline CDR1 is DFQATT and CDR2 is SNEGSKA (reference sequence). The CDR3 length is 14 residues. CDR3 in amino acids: CSARPTGVSQPQHF. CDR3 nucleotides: TGCAGTGCTAGACCAACAGGGGTGTCTCAGCCCCAGCATTTT.

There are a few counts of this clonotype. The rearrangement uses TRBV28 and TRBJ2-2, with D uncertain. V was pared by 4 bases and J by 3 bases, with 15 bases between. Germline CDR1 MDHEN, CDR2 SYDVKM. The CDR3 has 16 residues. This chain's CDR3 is CASSSPHGWDTGELFF. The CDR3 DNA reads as TGTGCCAGCAGTTCCCCCCACGGTTGGGACACCGGGGAGCTGTTTTTT.

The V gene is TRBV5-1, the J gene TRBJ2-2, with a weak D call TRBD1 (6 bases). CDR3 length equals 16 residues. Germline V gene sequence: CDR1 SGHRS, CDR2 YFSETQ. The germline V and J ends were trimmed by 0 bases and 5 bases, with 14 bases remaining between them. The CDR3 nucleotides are TGCGCCAGCAGCTTGGGTGGGGGCGCAAGGACCGGGGAGCTGTTTTTT. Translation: CASSLGGGARTGELFF.

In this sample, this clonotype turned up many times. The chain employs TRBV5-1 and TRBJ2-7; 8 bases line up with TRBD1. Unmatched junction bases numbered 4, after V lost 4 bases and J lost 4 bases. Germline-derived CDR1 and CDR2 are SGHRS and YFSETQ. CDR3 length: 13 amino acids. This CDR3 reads CASSRGQVYEQYF. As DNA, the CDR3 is TGCGCCAGCAGCCGGGGACAGGTTTACGAGCAGTACTTC.